This T cell receptor beta chain was recovered during a study of T cell changes during pregnancy in multiple sclerosis. Germline values: CDR1 SEHNR, CDR2 FQNEAQ (reference sequence). This CDR3 has 11 amino acids. Germline trimming cut 5 bases from V and 12 bases from J; bases unmatched to any gene: 5. Some clones are missing from TCRdb's copy, which holds only in-frame ones; the method was immunoSEQ multiplex PCR. The sample comprises about 40,000 clones, approximately 88% of which are singletons, and over 5% rests with the top ten. The clonotype originates from a female donor in good health, enrolled as a control in a pregnancy study. The chain couples TRBV7-9 to TRBJ2-7; 9 nucleotides line up with TRBD1. This specimen was peripheral blood, taken in the first trimester of pregnancy. Written as DNA, the CDR3 is TGTGCCAGCAGCCTGGGACAGGGCCTGTACTTC. Translation: CASSLGQGLYF.